This T cell receptor beta chain was sequenced in a study of shared clonotypes between healthy human individuals. The CDR3 spans 18 residues. Unmatched junction bases numbered 6, after V lost 0 bases and J lost 1 base. Looked up from germline, CDR1 is SGHRS and CDR2 is YFSETQ. TCRdb keeps only in-frame clones here, not all; method: immunoSEQ multiplex PCR. The sample lists some 1,400,000 clones, more than 95% occurring once. The receptor comes from a man aged 25-45 years in good health. The sample consisted of naive CD4+ T cells sorted from blood. As for subset: CD45RA+ positively selected. The chain employs TRBV5-1 and TRBJ2-6, with TRBD1 identical over 8 bases. CDR3 sequence: CASSLAGQGASGANVLTF. The CDR3 nucleotides read TGCGCCAGCAGCTTGGCCGGGCAGGGGGCTTCTGGGGCCAACGTCCTGACTTTC. Complete variable domain (other parts from reference TRBV5-1 and TRBJ2-6): KAGVTQTPRYLIKTRGQQVTLSCSPISGHRSVSWYQQTPGQGLQFLFEYFSETQRNKGNFPGRFSGRQFSNSRSEMNVSTLELGDSALYLCASSLAGQGASGANVLTFGAGSRLTVL.